Reported below is one TCR beta chain. Its antigen remains undetermined. Base quality data are lacking; no much larger clone is found one base away. As encoded in the germline V gene (reference sequence), CDR1 is DFQATT while CDR2 is SNEGSKA. Trimming costs V 1 base and J 2 bases, and their ends lie 12 bases apart. The CDR3 has 14 amino acids, counting the end cysteine and phenylalanine. Here the CDR3 DNA is all that survives: 42 bases in frame from base 1. Libraries were made using 5' RACE. Sequencing was performed on an Illumina HiSeq 2500. A second PCR of roughly 7 to 11 cycles was performed with a sample-barcoded 5' primer and a J-beta primer mix. Each TCR beta cDNA molecule received a unique molecular identifier from a template-switch 5' adaptor carrying 12 random nucleotides. Each sample yielded at least 2.5 million CDR3-containing paired-end reads. First-strand cDNA was synthesized from all RNA with the Mint cDNA synthesis kit, primed by a TRBC-specific oligonucleotide. All cDNA was treated with uracil-DNA glycosylase and then went through a first 18-cycle PCR with the universal primers M1SS and BC2_uni_R. The study's processing was this. Each sample was normalized by randomly selecting 1 million high-quality reads, each carrying a distinct molecular identifier. Reads with shared molecular identifiers were discarded instead of being binned into consensus sequences. MiTCR, with a Q25 quality threshold and the strictest error-elimination algorithm, was used for CDR3 identification, clonotype clustering and error correction. A nonparametric unseen species model with Euler transformation was used to estimate a lower bound on total TCR beta diversity. The public reads were reprocessed in TCRdb via fastp at Q25 and MiXCR, keeping in-frame beta chains. Rows matching on CDR3 protein sequence are summarized as one entry with the most common DNA and genes. TCRdb's processing, not the study's, gives the V and J calls here. Here the sample has 1.5 million or so distinct CDR3 sequences; about 42% occur a single time. The top ten clonotypes cover 4% of the sample.

This sample was included in a study of blood T cells in healthy people across ages (dated by TCRdb to between 2014 and 2016). For the wider study: In model experiments, template switching captured roughly one uniquely barcoded TCR beta cDNA molecule for every two T cells. To avoid experimental bias, donors of different ages were distributed randomly across sequencing lanes. For two donors (one aged 18 to 29 and one aged 80 or older), the study analyzed two additional independent replicas of 1 million unique cDNA reads from the same blood draw. The donors were split into four age groups: young (average 16 years), middle-aged (39), aged (about 62) and long-lived (roughly 77). To track age-related changes in TCR beta repertoire diversity, the study relied on deep sequencing normalized with unique cDNA molecular identifiers. General conclusions and limits of the study: Estimates of total diversity based on one million sequenced T cells were considered lower bounds and underestimates. Compared with the aged group, more naive CD4+ T cells, fewer expanded clones and increased TCR diversity were shown by the long-lived group, suggesting age selection. Donor CMV infection status was unknown, potentially confounding age-related changes in expanded clonotypes. Since profiling was done on bulk unsorted PBMCs, naive and antigen-experienced compartments could not be conclusively compared. Observed TCR beta diversity per million T cells fell roughly linearly with age, and a significant reduction was already apparent by age roughly 40. The percentage of naive T cells measured by flow cytometry correlated strongly with observed TCR beta diversity.

The approximately 39 donors, aged about 6 to 90 years, were systemically healthy Caucasian individuals from Russia. Each donor gave around 9 milliliters of peripheral blood, collected into EDTA-treated Vacutainer tubes. PBMCs were isolated by Ficoll-Paque density-gradient centrifugation, with at least 6 million obtained per sample. Trizol reagent was used to extract total RNA from the PBMCs, yielding at least 5.5 micrograms per sample. For every donor, flow cytometry on a PBMC aliquot measured the percentage of naive CD45RAhigh/CD27high T cells. Material: blood. The sequence derives from a woman between 18 and 29 years old in good health. The receptor chain draws on TRBV20-1 and TRBJ2-7; TRBD2 is possibly the D segment (6 matching bases). Here is the DNA: TGCAGTGCTAGAGGAGCGGAGGGCCCCTACGAGCAGTACTTC. Its translation reads: CSARGAEGPYEQYF.